This T cell receptor beta chain is drawn from a study of cytomegalovirus exposure and HLA in healthy donors (dated by TCRdb to 2016 to 2017). General notes on the study: In an earlier analysis of approximately 640 of the donors, 276 Gb of sequence data and just under 120 million unique TCR beta sequences from roughly 200 million T cells were reported. Of the approximately 400 genotyped donors, roughly 76% were placed in the genetic ancestry cluster associated with self-reported Caucasian donors. Alongside the repertoire data, information on donor age, sex, ethnicity and CMV serostatus was compiled. The number of typed donors differed by locus: roughly 629-640 for A, B, C, DRB1 and DQB1; 500 to 550 for DQA1; around 610 for DPA1; and about 450 for DPB1. Among 398 genotyped donors of the cohort, an average of 235,054 unique TCR beta nucleotide sequences were sequenced per donor, roughly 20% of them non-productive. A handful of DR-DQ haplotypes were handled as single units for association and clustering because linkage in the cohort was strong. A later genetic analysis used genome-wide SNP genotypes for about 65% of the 666 donors, treating that subset as a discovery cohort. HLA typing covered class I and class II loci at four-digit resolution. The study aimed to test whether cataloging public T cell receptors could reveal signatures of past pathogen exposure. Besides the first cohort of hundreds of subjects, a separate validation cohort made up of 120 different subjects was used. In a later analysis, previously published TCR beta repertoires from more than 500 donors were re-analyzed and high-resolution HLA genotyping was added so that TCR occurrence patterns could be studied. To decide whether each TCR beta V gene segment behaved as functional or pseudogenic, an earlier analysis of some 600 of the donors relied on high-throughput TCR beta sequencing. Roughly 300 gigabases of sequencing data and 78 million or so unique TCR sequences were included in an early release covering around 650 HLA-typed donors. To predict cytomegalovirus infection status, the study combined high-throughput TCR immunosequencing, statistical association of individual TCRs with disease status, and machine learning. In the later analysis, no new phenotypic data were used to find candidate immune exposures; instead, reliance was placed on TCR beta sequences and their occurrence across donors. All discovery cohort repertoires had been generated using a single sequencing platform. The T cell repertoires of several hundred subjects were profiled by immunosequencing and related to cytomegalovirus serostatus. Points the paper makes about the study in general: Because the 87-base-pair reads could not distinguish some IMGT-functional V segments, including TRBV6-2 and TRBV6-3, those segments were excluded. A cluster of highly shared sequence variants was judged likely to represent a technical artifact of the sequencing pipeline. The study listed 170 or so TCR beta chains as associated with cytomegalovirus. Because counts were too low, about 18 rarely observed V segments, including chromosome 9 orphons, were excluded from the earlier analysis of several hundred of the donors. While some public TCRs were present in many individuals, most TCR sequences turned up only very rarely across donors. In a later analysis, 16,951 TCR beta sequences were associated with specific HLA alleles at a false discovery rate of 0.05. An association between a missense DCLRE1C variant and V-gene and J-gene trimming of TCR beta chains was found in a later genetic analysis and replicated in an independent cohort. Because some donors lacked HLA typing at each locus, the association tests relied only on the typed subset. Assigning TCR associations to individual alleles was difficult when HLA alleles, especially DR and DQ, strongly co-occurred. A further reported finding was that TCR beta sequences accurately predicted the HLA-A and HLA-B alleles for most subjects in the first cohort. CMV serostatus was the only immune exposure information available for the cohort. According to a later analysis, TCR association rates differed among HLA loci, with DRB1 alleles showing the most associated TCRs and HLA-C alleles showing the fewest. It was suggested by the authors that the approach could potentially be generalized to other disease states and immunological phenotypes. A later analysis reported that several top co-occurrence clusters appeared linked to parvovirus B19, influenza, CMV and Epstein-Barr virus. Correlated functional status among segregating V segments might reflect linkage disequilibrium, but an unknown experimental factor could not be ruled out. Compared with the roughly 600-donor mean, donors in an Asian-associated ancestry cluster had fewer N-insertions in productive TCRs, according to a later genetic analysis. This cohort had only TCR beta chains sequenced, and the lack of alpha or paired-chain data limited which features could be detected. In a later analysis, HLA-associated TCR beta chains showed more clonal expansion and lower generation probabilities than non-associated chains that were equally common. In an earlier analysis of some 500 of the donors, most TCR beta V segments appeared in productive rearrangements about 87% or about 30% of the time, broadly matching IMGT annotations. In vitro tests confirmed that a few of the cytomegalovirus-associated TCR beta chains recognize cytomegalovirus antigens. Roughly uniform sequencing depth across donors was assumed in presence/absence analyses, although this assumption may not hold. A later analysis found that most CMV-associated TCR beta chains appeared HLA-restricted, with HLA associations seemingly driven largely by CMV exposure. In both the original and validation cohorts, the classifier was reported to diagnose cytomegalovirus status with high specificity and sensitivity.

CDR1 and CDR2 were assigned from the germline V gene as LGHNA and YSLEER. After removal of 1 base from V and 5 bases from J, the junction retains 4 bases not matched to a gene. Taken from cysteine to phenylalanine, the CDR3 has 14 residues. Just CDR3 DNA is preserved here, 42 bases in frame from base 1. This clone is a singleton in its sample. It has no known antigen specificity. No per-base quality is available; no much larger clone lies one base away. Library preparation used the immunoSEQ multiplex PCR assay. A mixture of 60 forward primers for TCR Vbeta segments and 13 reverse primers for TCR Jbeta segments was used in the multiplex PCR. The CDR3 region of rearranged TCR beta genes was amplified from genomic DNA by a multiplex PCR assay. The amplified TCR beta libraries were sequenced on the Illumina HiSeq System as 87-base-pair reads. Turning to the authors' computational methods: Across the 600 to 700 repertoires, a later analysis counted 78 million or so unique TCR beta chains, around 10 million of which were shared by at least two donors. To remove PCR and sequencing errors, raw reads were error-corrected and collapsed into unique sequences using a nearest-neighbor algorithm that merged closely related sequences. CDR3 sequences were aligned to IMGT reference sequences to assign V, D and J gene segments. For a sequence to be retained, a match of at least six nucleotides was required to both a V gene segment and a J gene segment. A rearrangement counted as productive if the CDR3 had no stop codons and remained in frame with V and J, and every other rearrangement counted as non-productive. CDR3 was defined according to IMGT convention as the region running from the second conserved V-encoded cysteine to the conserved J-encoded phenylalanine. The earlier analysis of roughly 590 of the donors excluded any sequence lacking an unambiguous match to a single V gene segment. An earlier analysis of about 590 of the donors classified V segments as functional when productive rearrangements were above 56.7% and as segregating when the standard deviation between donors was above 5%. To diagnose cytomegalovirus status from the catalog of TCR beta chain sequences, a statistical classification framework was built. V and J gene assignment, in a later analysis, came from comparing TCR nucleotide sequences with IMGT/GENE-DB human TR gene sequences. In a later analysis, CDR3 sequences and most-parsimonious VDJ recombination scenarios were assigned using the TCRdist pipeline. A later analysis defined each TCR beta chain by its CDR3 amino acid sequence plus V-gene family, and excluded reads lacking a unique V-gene family. In a later analysis, a few hundred highly shared, low-generation-probability nucleotide sequences were removed to address suspected cross-contamination and a sequencing artifact. In a later analysis, a clonal expansion index for each public chain was calculated from normalized within-repertoire ranks of inferred template counts. A later analysis computed generation probabilities with a VDJ recombination model fitted to out-of-frame rearrangements, and checked the results against IGoR. In a later analysis, TCR-TCR, TCR-HLA and TCR-CMV co-occurrence was scored with hypergeometric tests, and a repertoire-size bias correction was applied to TCR pairs. To estimate false discovery rates, a later analysis permuted the HLA or CMV assignments 20 times. A later analysis grouped co-occurring TCRs with DBSCAN, adding TCRdist sequence similarity when clustering within HLA-allele-positive subsets. Co-occurrence clustering excluded repertoires with fewer than 30,000 or more than 120,000 public chains, plus five with anomalous nucleotide sharing. As stored in TCRdb, this immuneACCESS dataset retains in-frame rearrangements with V and J assigned. A fraction of the clones does not appear; measured against another copy, unresolved V genes explain less than half of the discrepancy, and the remainder lacks a known reason. V, J and clone size are taken as reported in that table, and D and trimming were inferred from the DNA itself. This sample lists about 160,000 clones; 80% to 90% were detected once. Less than 2.5% of the sample belongs to the ten largest clones.

The cohort was made up of under 800 healthy bone marrow donors. At the time of sampling, all cohort members were nominally healthy, though unrecorded immune exposures were likely present. The donor was CMV seropositive and belonged to the group of some 290 seropositive cohort members. Each donor provided a peripheral blood sample, and peripheral blood mononuclear cells were used for TCR beta sequencing. Genomic DNA was extracted from the blood cell samples with the Qiagen DNeasy Blood Extraction Kit. The sequence links TRBV4-3 to TRBJ1-1, with 7 junctional bases fitting TRBD1. The TCR sequence derives from a man between 18 and 35 years old in good health and CMV-seropositive. Material: PBMCs. The CDR3: CASSQVVRGTEAFF. The bases are TGCGCCAGCAGCCAAGTTGTCAGGGGGACTGAAGCTTTCTTT.